These 29 T cell receptor beta chains came from one sample sequenced in a study of T cells in Graves' hyperthyroidism and ophthalmopathy. TCR beta CDR3 region amplification was performed from RNA transcripts. The HTBI primer set drove a first-round RT-PCR of the TCR CDR3. TCRdb re-called the multiplex PCR reads with MiXCR, one entry per CDR3 protein. Here the sample spans approximately 430,000 distinct CDR3 sequences, roughly 15% being singletons. Sequenced material: blood. All receptors come from a man aged 18-30 years with Graves' ophthalmopathy.

This clonotype occurred many times. The chain's CDR3 is CASSHGLPRRGTDTQYF. For the CDR3, the DNA is TGTGCCAGCAGCCACGGCCTCCCCAGAAGGGGGACAGATACGCAGTATTTT. The chain couples TRBV14 to TRBJ2-3; D is possibly TRBD1 (6 bases). V lost 3 bases and J lost 3, with 19 bases in between. Germline CDR1 SGHDN, CDR2 FVKESK. There are 17 residues in the CDR3.

This clonotype was picked up many times. This CDR3 is CASRNPGLNTEAFF. CDR3 DNA sequence: TGTGCCAGCAGGAACCCAGGACTGAACACTGAAGCTTTCTTT. The genes are TRBV7-9 and TRBJ1-1; D is uncertain. Deletions cut 6 bases from V and 0 bases from J, with 11 bases between. This CDR3 has 14 residues. Germline CDR1 is SEHNR and CDR2 is FQNEAQ (reference sequence). The full variable domain, in which reference TRBV7-9 and TRBJ1-1 provide the parts outside the CDR3, is DTGVSQNPRHKITKRGQNVTFRCDPISEHNRLYWYRQTLGQGPEFLTYFQNEAQLEKSRLLSDRFSAERPKGSFSTLEIQRTEQGDSAMYLCASRNPGLNTEAFFGQGTRLTVV.

This clonotype showed up many times. This sequence joins TRBV5-1 and TRBJ1-1; TRBD1 might be the D (5 bases). This CDR3 region has 15 residues. Germline V CDR1 and CDR2: SGHRS, YFSETQ. The V end lost 3 bases, the J end lost 3 bases, and 15 bases lay between the germline ends. The CDR3 DNA reads TGCGCCAGCAGCTCGCAGGGTGGGGAGGACACTGAAGCTTTCTTT. Protein: CASSSQGGEDTEAFF.

The chain recombines TRBV5-4 with TRBJ2-7, with D unclear. The CDR3 has 13 residues. The germline V gene has CDR1 SGHNT and CDR2 YYREEE (reference sequence). V lost 10 bases and J 2 bases, leaving 16 bases between the germline ends. CDR3 protein: CAWHPLVPYEQYF. The DNA for the CDR3 is TGTGCCTGGCACCCACTCGTCCCCTACGAGCAGTACTTC. The entire variable domain, with the rest obtained from reference TRBV5-4 and TRBJ2-7, is as follows: ETGVTQSPTHLIKTRGQQVTLRCSSQSGHNTVSWYQQALGQGPQFIFQYYREEENGRGNFPPRFSGLQFPNYSSELNVNALELDDSALYLCAWHPLVPYEQYFGPGTRLTVT.

This clonotype has only a few counts. The chain recombines TRBV3-1 with TRBJ2-7; possibly TRBD2 for D (7 bases). This CDR3 spans 16 amino acids. Deletions cut 1 base from V and 7 bases from J, with 20 bases between. Germline CDR1 LGHDT, CDR2 YNNKEL (reference sequence). For the CDR3, the DNA is TGTGCCAGCAGCCAAGTCTGGCGGGGGCCCCCCCAGGAGCAGTACTTC. Translated, it gives CASSQVWRGPPQEQYF.

This clonotype was detected ten times or more. The chain combines TRBV2 with TRBJ2-1, with 10 bases lining up with TRBD2. This CDR3 contains 17 residues. Germline lookup yields CDR1 SNHLY and CDR2 FYNNEI. Trimming took 9 bases from V and 1 from J; bases not matched to a gene: 12. The CDR3 DNA sequence: TGTGCCAGTCGAGGTAGCGGGAGGCACGAGTCCTACAATGAGCAGTTCTTC. Encoded protein: CASRGSGRHESYNEQFF. The variable domain in full, completed from reference TRBV2 and TRBJ2-1, reads EPEVTQTPSHQVTQMGQEVILRCVPISNHLYFYWYRQILGQKVEFLVSFYNNEISEKSEIFDDQFSVERPDGSNFTLKIRSTKLEDSAMYFCASRGSGRHESYNEQFFGPGTRLTVL.

The chain uses TRBV12-3 or TRBV12-4 and TRBJ2-2; D not certain. The CDR3 length is 12 residues. The V end was cut by 3 bases, the J end by 13 bases, with 12 bases between. CDR3 amino acids: CASSFRVAGLFF. The CDR3 DNA is TGTGCCAGCAGTTTCCGAGTAGCCGGGCTGTTTTTT.

This clonotype was seen ten or more times. V gene TRBV7-3 combines with J gene TRBJ2-7; D may be TRBD1 (6 bases). Trimming removed 5 bases at V and 5 bases at J, with 13 bases between. From germline, CDR1 is SGHTA and CDR2 FQGTGA. This CDR3 spans 13 amino acids. CDR3 nucleotides: TGTGCCAGCAGCAGGGTTGGGGGCAACGAGCAGTACTTC. The encoded protein is CASSRVGGNEQYF.

This clonotype occurred a few times. A much larger clone is a single base away; this may be a read error. The chain uses TRBV20-1 and TRBJ2-1; 12 nucleotides align to TRBD2. Germline values: CDR1 DFQATT, CDR2 SNEGSKA (reference sequence). The CDR3 contains 17 residues. V dropped 1 base and J dropped 10; count of bases not matched to a gene: 14. The CDR3 DNA reads as TGCAGTGCTAGAGCGGAGTCGACTAGCGGGAGATTTTACGAGCAGTTCTTC. Translated, it gives CSARAESTSGRFYEQFF.

The J gene is TRBJ1-2, the V gene TRBV6-1, with 7 bases fitting TRBD1. J was trimmed by 8 bases and V by 6 bases; bases with no gene match: 6. From germline, CDR1 is MNHNS and CDR2 SASEGT. The CDR3 totals 12 residues. The CDR3 DNA is TGTGCCAGCAGCTCCGACAGGGCAGGCTACACCTTC. As protein: CASSSDRAGYTF.

The chain has TRBV19 and TRBJ1-4, with D maybe TRBD1 (5 bases). The CDR3 is 15 amino acids. Germline V gene data show CDR1 as LNHDA and CDR2 as SQIVND (reference sequence). V lost 5 bases and J lost 0, with 10 bases in between. CDR3 DNA sequence: TGTGCCAGTAGTTCTATAGGGGCAACTAATGAAAAACTGTTTTTT. The encoded protein is CASSSIGATNEKLFF.

Only a few counts were recorded for this clonotype. This chain joins TRBV9 and TRBJ2-2, with D unclear. The V and J ends lost 0 bases and 1 base respectively, with 13 bases between them. The CDR3 has 17 residues. Looked up from germline, CDR1 is SGDLS and CDR2 is YYNGEE. CDR3 coding DNA: TGTGCCAGCAGCGTAGTAAACGGCAGTCGGAACACCGGGGAGCTGTTTTTT. Protein product: CASSVVNGSRNTGELFF.

This clonotype showed up many times. The chain employs TRBV18 and TRBJ2-7; 9 bases are shared with TRBD1. Germline CDR1 and CDR2: KGHSH and LQKENI. The CDR3 is 14 residues long. After removal of 4 bases from V and 5 bases from J, the junction contained 6 bases not matched to a gene. CDR3 region: CASSLTRDRDEQYF. DNA for the CDR3: TGTGCCAGCTCACTTACAAGGGACAGGGACGAGCAGTACTTC.

This clonotype was observed a handful of times. The chain links TRBV6-1 to TRBJ2-2, with 11 nucleotides matching TRBD1. The V gene end was trimmed by 8 bases and the J gene end by 0 bases; junction bases not matched to a gene: 26. CDR3 length: 23 residues. Per germline, CDR1 MNHNS and CDR2 SASEGT. This CDR3 reads CASRASLSSGTGGRKANTGELFF. CDR3 DNA sequence: TGTGCCAGCCGTGCCTCCCTATCCTCAGGGACAGGGGGACGTAAGGCGAACACCGGGGAGCTGTTTTTT.

This clonotype was detected a few times. The chain has TRBV4-1 and TRBJ2-3, with D possibly matching TRBD1 (6 bases). The CDR3 covers 17 residues. The ends were cut back, 0 bases at V and 2 bases at J, with 15 bases in the middle. Germline CDR1 is MGHRA and CDR2 is YSYEKL. CDR3 bases: TGCGCCAGCAGCCAAGATCGGCAGGGGCATTCCACAGATACGCAGTATTTT. It codes for CASSQDRQGHSTDTQYF.

In its sample, this clonotype was seen a few times. Germline and junction disagree at one end, which may indicate a read error. The chain employs TRBV27 and TRBJ2-1, with D possibly matching TRBD2 (6 bases). This CDR3 region has 15 residues. Germline lookup yields CDR1 MNHEY and CDR2 SMNVEV (reference sequence). CDR3 protein: CASSLGTLPHNKQFF. Written as DNA, the CDR3 is TGTGCCAGCAGCCTCGGGACTCTACCCCACAATAAGCAGTTCTTC.

This clonotype was found many times. This chain uses TRBV12-3 or TRBV12-4 with TRBJ1-3; the D is unclear. The CDR3 contains 15 residues. V was pared by 3 bases and J by 0 bases, with 9 bases between. This CDR3 reads CASSFRPDSGNTIYF. The CDR3 nucleotides read TGTGCCAGCAGTTTCCGTCCCGACTCTGGAAACACCATATATTTT.

This chain connects TRBV19 to TRBJ2-1; the D gene is possibly TRBD2 (5 bases). V was cut by 8 bases and J by 9 bases, with 11 bases left in between. The germline CDR1 and CDR2 sequences are LNHDA and SQIVND (reference sequence). CDR3 length: 11 amino acids. The CDR3 DNA sequence: TGTGCCAGTGCTAGCAGGCTTGAGCAGTTCTTC. Protein product: CASASRLEQFF.

This clonotype was seen ten or more times. The chain employs TRBV6-2 or TRBV6-3 and TRBJ2-1, with 7 bases matching TRBD2. The junction had 17 bases not matched to a gene; V was cut back by 6 bases and J by 6 bases. This CDR3 spans 17 amino acids. Germline V gene lookup returns CDR1 MNHEY and CDR2 SVGEGT. CDR3 coding DNA: TGTGCCAGCAGGCTACGTACCGGGACTACACAGCTCAATGAGCAGTTCTTC. Translating it yields CASRLRTGTTQLNEQFF.

The table lists this clonotype with a few counts. The rearrangement joins TRBV19 to TRBJ2-7; maybe TRBD2 (7 bases). The CDR3 sequence is 16 residues long. The V and J ends lost 4 bases and 0 bases respectively, with 16 bases between them. In germline, CDR1 is LNHDA, CDR2 SQIVND (reference sequence). The CDR3 coding sequence is TGTGCCAGTAGTAGAGTGTGGGGGGGCAGCTCCTACGAGCAGTACTTC. Its translation is CASSRVWGGSSYEQYF.

This clonotype was seen at least ten times. The gene calls are TRBV7-9 and TRBJ2-1, with TRBD2 matching 12 bases. The ends lost 5 bases at V and 8 bases at J; junction bases unmatched: 7. The germline V gene has CDR1 SEHNR and CDR2 FQNEAQ (reference sequence). This CDR3 has 15 residues. This CDR3 reads CASSKTSGGAYEQFF. The CDR3 nucleotides are TGTGCCAGCAGCAAGACTAGCGGGGGAGCCTATGAGCAGTTCTTC.

At least ten counts were recorded for this clonotype. The chain links TRBV18 to TRBJ1-2; no definite D call. Germline assignment: CDR1 KGHSH and CDR2 LQKENI. The CDR3 runs 13 residues. Trimming stripped 1 base from V and 7 bases from J, with 10 bases between. The CDR3 reads CASSPRSEPGYTF. CDR3 in DNA: TGTGCCAGCTCACCACGATCCGAGCCTGGCTACACCTTC.

The chain is built from TRBV4-1 and TRBJ1-5; D unclear. Germline V gives CDR1 MGHRA, CDR2 YSYEKL. V was trimmed by 4 bases and J by 1 base, leaving 14 bases between them. The CDR3 consists of 16 residues. In DNA, the CDR3 is TGCGCCAGCAGCCCGAGTGTACCCCCGAGCAATCAGCCCCAGCATTTT. Residues: CASSPSVPPSNQPQHF.

This clonotype was recorded a few times. The rearrangement joins TRBV9 to TRBJ2-6; TRBD1 matches 7 bases. Trimming removed 4 bases from V and 0 bases from J; junction bases left unmatched: 13. The CDR3 runs to 19 residues. Germline V gene lookup returns CDR1 SGDLS and CDR2 YYNGEE. In DNA, the CDR3 is TGTGCCAGCAGCCCAGAGCCGGGACAGTTAAACTCTGGGGCCAACGTCCTGACTTTC. Protein sequence: CASSPEPGQLNSGANVLTF.

This clonotype was found many times. This sequence joins TRBV11-2 and TRBJ2-5; D gene uncertain. CDR1 is SGHAT, CDR2 FQNNGV, per germline. V lost 0 bases and J lost 7, with 12 bases in between. There are 14 residues in the CDR3. Here the CDR3 DNA reads TGTGCCAGCAGCTTAGAACAGCCCTGGGGGACCCAGTACTTC. This translates into CASSLEQPWGTQYF.

This chain uses TRBV5-1 with TRBJ2-7, with TRBD2 as a possible D gene (6 bases). The CDR3 length is 16 residues. V was shortened by 2 bases and J by 0 bases, with 15 bases between the two germline ends. Germline V gene sequence: CDR1 SGHRS, CDR2 YFSETQ. In nucleotides, the CDR3 is TGCGCCAGCAGCTTTGCGAGTAGCGGCAGCTCCTACGAGCAGTACTTC. This gives the protein CASSFASSGSSYEQYF.

This clonotype was seen many times. The chain carries TRBV12-3 or TRBV12-4 and TRBJ2-7; 13 nucleotides align to TRBD2. Trimming took 6 bases from V and 2 from J; bases not matched to a gene: 7. The CDR3 covers 16 residues. The CDR3 sequence is CASSSSTSGGTYEQYF. Written as DNA, the CDR3 is TGTGCCAGCAGCTCTTCGACTAGCGGGGGGACCTACGAGCAGTACTTC.

This clonotype was seen ten or more times. The V call is TRBV12-5, the J call TRBJ1-1; D is undetermined. The CDR3 consists of 13 residues. The V gene lost 2 bases and the J gene lost 3 bases, with 7 bases spanning the gap. The germline gives CDR1 LGHNT, CDR2 FRNRAP. CDR3 sequence (DNA): TGTGCTAGTGGTTTGCTGGAAGACACTGAAGCTTTCTTT. Residues: CASGLLEDTEAFF.

This clonotype was seen repeatedly, ten times or more. The V gene is TRBV7-2, the J gene TRBJ2-7; 9 bases fit TRBD2. The CDR3 contains 15 residues. With 5 bases clipped from V and 0 bases from J, the junction kept 5 bases outside the gene matches. Germline V CDR1 and CDR2: SGHTA, FQGNSA. The CDR3 sequence is CASSPSGGLSYEQYF. CDR3 nucleotides: TGTGCCAGCAGCCCAAGCGGGGGGCTCTCCTACGAGCAGTACTTC.